The text below deals with one TCR beta chain. There is no known antigen for this receptor. No qualities accompany the bases; no much larger clone lies one base away. The time point label of this sample denotes: pre-sensitization, week 0. The treatment or condition label on this specimen signifies: therapeutic diphenylcyclopropenone sensitization with weekly scalp DPC. Blood at each patch-test visit was drawn before the patch test was applied. To be eligible, patients had to be aged 18 to 70, diagnosed with alopecia and judged suitable for DPC therapy, while pregnant patients were excluded. Total RNA was isolated from unfractionated whole blood collected in Tempus Blood RNA tubes. The library came from RACE. Data came from a NextSeq 500. During library preparation, unique molecular identifiers were attached to individual cDNA molecules so that TCRs could be counted in a quantitative, reproducible way. Both TCR alpha and TCR beta chains were sequenced from each blood RNA sample. As for how the authors treated the data: The median number of TCRs per sample was over 95,000, ranging from 23,224 to 690,600. The Decombinator software suite was used to annotate V, J and CDR3 in the TCR reads. For the PS versus PT1 abundance plots, all samples were subsampled to the same number of TCRs (28,000). TCRs were defined as expanded if absent before sensitization and observed at least eight times at the 2-week time point. Using fastp trimming at Q25 and MiXCR clonotype assembly, TCRdb reanalyzed the public sequencing data and kept in-frame beta chains. Each entry merges the rows of one CDR3 protein and shows their most common DNA and genes. The V and J calls follow TCRdb's processing rather than the paper's. The sample table lists roughly 380,000 distinct CDR3 sequences, roughly 5% of them with a count of one. The ten largest make up around 2.6% of the sample.

Spanning cysteine to phenylalanine, the CDR3 consists of 14 amino acids. Only the CDR3 region is kept as DNA, spanning 42 bases read in frame from base 1. CDR1 and CDR2 (SQVTM, ANQGSEA) derive from the germline V gene. Between the V and J ends, shortened by 2 bases and 4 bases respectively, the junction contains 14 bases. The sample is drawn from a study of human T cells and chemical hapten exposure (dated by TCRdb to the early 2020s). In the study overall: For sensitization, 2% DPC in acetone was applied to an approximately 2 cm by approximately 2 cm area of upper inner arm skin. Patients additionally received weekly therapeutic DPC doses to the scalp throughout the approximately 25-week study period. Patch testing was done on the upper back using Finn chambers containing 0.01% DPC, and results were scored after 6 days according to International Contact Dermatitis Research Group standards. Most of the patients in the cohort were female, and the cohort covered alopecia areata with under or over 50% scalp involvement, alopecia totalis and alopecia universalis. The libraries were sequenced as a pool, and the TCR yield per sample differed mostly because of small variations in library volumes within the pool. In alopecia patients, the study followed how the peripheral blood TCR repertoire changed in vivo over primary and secondary sensitization to diphenylcyclopropenone (DPC), a hapten. Patient blood was sampled pre-sensitization (week 0) and at 2, 6 and about 24 weeks after DPC sensitization. Nearly 30 alopecia patients gave blood for TCR sequencing at one to four time points (pre-sensitization, 2, 6 and 24 weeks).

What the research found in general, with its limitations: After repeated subsampling, the strength of the expansion versus patch-test correlation and the threshold at which it became significant changed. Alopecia, a presumed autoimmune disease, was present in all patients, so the immune response of the patients might differ from that of healthy individuals. The number of TCRs above 1 in 1000 frequency did not change with DPC sensitization; there was no evidence of global repertoire structure alterations. The number of PT1 expanded TCRs positively correlated with patch test score, significant at thresholds 8, 16 and 32 but not 4. Expanded TCRs formed significantly more large CDR3 similarity clusters than pre-sensitization or healthy control sets, consistent with antigen-driven responses.

The chain is made from TRBV29-1 and TRBJ1-2; the D gene identity is not certain. The starting material was whole blood, obtained in connection with sensitization to the hapten diphenylcyclopropenone (DPC). The sequence was obtained from a woman between 45 and 60 years old with alopecia areata. Some clones in this sample may be carry-over from other donors' samples. The DNA sequence follows: TGCAGCGTTGAAATCGGCAGGAGGAGCTATGGCTACACCTTC. This is translated as CSVEIGRRSYGYTF.